This entry concerns a single TCR beta chain. The CDR3 consists of 18 residues. Germline assignment: CDR1 SGHNT and CDR2 YYREEE (reference sequence). Losses at the gene ends were 0 bases for V and 5 bases for J; bases not matched to a gene: 11. The source of the sample is a study of blood T cell repertoires in COVID-19. The protocol was immunoSEQ multiplex PCR, while the TCRdb copy is restricted to in-frame clones and leaves out a portion. Found here are approximately 240,000 clones, 92% of them singletons; the top ten hold more than 0.8%. The chain is built from TRBV5-4 and TRBJ2-1, with 10 bases fitting TRBD1. The sequence derives from a man aged 25-40 years with COVID-19, enrolled during active disease. The sample comprised peripheral blood. CDR3 DNA: TGTGCCAGCAGCTTGGGTGGGACAGGGGCCCCTCACGACAATGAGCAGTTCTTC. Its protein is CASSLGGTGAPHDNEQFF.